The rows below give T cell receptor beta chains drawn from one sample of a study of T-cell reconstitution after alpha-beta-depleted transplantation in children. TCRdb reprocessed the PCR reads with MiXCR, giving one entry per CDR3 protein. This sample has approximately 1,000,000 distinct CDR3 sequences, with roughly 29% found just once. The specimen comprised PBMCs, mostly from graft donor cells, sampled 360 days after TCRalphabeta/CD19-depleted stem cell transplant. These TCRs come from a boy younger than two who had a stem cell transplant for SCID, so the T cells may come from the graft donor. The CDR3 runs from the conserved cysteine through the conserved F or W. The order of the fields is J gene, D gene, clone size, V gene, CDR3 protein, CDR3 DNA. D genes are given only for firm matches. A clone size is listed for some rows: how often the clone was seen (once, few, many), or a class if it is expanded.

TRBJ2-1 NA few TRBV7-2 CASSLVGTEQFF TGTGCCAGCAGCTTAGTGGGGACTGAGCAGTTCTTC
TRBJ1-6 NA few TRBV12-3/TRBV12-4 CASRVQGGGSPLHF TGTGCCAGCAGGGTACAGGGTGGGGGTTCACCCCTCCACTTT
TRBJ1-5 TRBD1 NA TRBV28 CASRPGTGEPQPQHF TGTGCCAGCAGACCCGGGACAGGTGAACCTCAGCCCCAGCATTTT
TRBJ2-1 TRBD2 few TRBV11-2 CASSSGGDFYNEQFF TGTGCCAGCAGCTCCGGGGGGGACTTCTACAATGAGCAGTTCTTC
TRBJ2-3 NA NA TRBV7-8 CASSLVTRADTQYF TGTGCCAGCAGCTTAGTTACTAGAGCGGATACGCAGTATTTT
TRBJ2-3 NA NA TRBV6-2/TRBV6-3 CASSSTGTQYF TGTGCCAGCAGTTCTACTGGTACGCAGTATTTT
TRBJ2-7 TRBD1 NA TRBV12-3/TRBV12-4 CASSLGTGGPTYEQYF TGTGCCAGCAGTTTAGGGACAGGGGGCCCTACCTACGAGCAGTACTTC
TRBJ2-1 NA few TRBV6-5 CASSYSSLGGELYNEQFF TGTGCCAGCAGTTACTCGTCCCTAGGGGGGGAGCTCTACAATGAGCAGTTCTTC
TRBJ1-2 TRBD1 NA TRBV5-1 CASSFGQGREDGYTF TGCGCCAGCAGCTTCGGACAGGGAAGAGAGGATGGCTACACCTTC
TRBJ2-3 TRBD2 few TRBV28 CASSFGGLAVARDTQYF TGTGCCAGCAGTTTCGGTGGGCTAGCGGTGGCGAGAGATACGCAGTATTTT
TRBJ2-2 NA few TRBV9 CASSVARGVTGELFF TGTGCCAGCAGCGTAGCCAGGGGGGTCACCGGGGAGCTGTTTTTT
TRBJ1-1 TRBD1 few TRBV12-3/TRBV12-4 CASRARQGRGNTEAFF TGTGCCAGCAGGGCTCGACAGGGACGGGGGAACACTGAAGCTTTCTTT
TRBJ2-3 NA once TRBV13 CASSPDEKGTTDTQYF TGTGCCAGCAGCCCCGACGAGAAAGGGACAACAGATACGCAGTATTTT
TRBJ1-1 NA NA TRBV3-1 CASSLLDLNTEAFF TGTGCCAGCAGCCTCCTGGACCTGAACACTGAAGCTTTCTTT
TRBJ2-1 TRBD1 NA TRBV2 CASSTPWTGDLYNEQFF TGTGCCAGCAGCACCCCATGGACAGGGGATCTATACAATGAGCAGTTCTTC
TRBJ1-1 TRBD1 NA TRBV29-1 CSVHQGVGTEAFF TGCAGCGTTCACCAGGGGGTTGGGACTGAAGCTTTCTTT
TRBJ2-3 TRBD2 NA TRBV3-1 CASSQQTSGGTDTQYF TGTGCCAGCAGCCAGCAGACTAGCGGCGGCACAGATACGCAGTATTTT
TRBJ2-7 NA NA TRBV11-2 CASSRSRVEDYEQYF TGTGCCAGCAGCCGTTCGAGGGTAGAGGATTACGAGCAGTACTTC
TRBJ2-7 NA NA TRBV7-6 CASSLTGWDSYEQYF TGTGCCAGCAGCCTGACAGGATGGGATTCCTACGAGCAGTACTTC
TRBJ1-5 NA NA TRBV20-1 CSARPRVLNQPQHF TGCAGTGCTAGACCCCGGGTCCTTAATCAGCCCCAGCATTTT
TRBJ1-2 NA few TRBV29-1 CSVYRGVRYGYTF TGCAGCGTTTATAGGGGGGTCCGCTATGGCTACACCTTC
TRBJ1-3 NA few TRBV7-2 CASMVGGGNTIYF TGTGCCAGCATGGTTGGTGGTGGAAACACCATATATTTT
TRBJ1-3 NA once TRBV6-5 CASSYSMLGSGNTIYF TGTGCCAGCAGTTACTCGATGTTGGGCAGTGGAAACACCATATATTTT
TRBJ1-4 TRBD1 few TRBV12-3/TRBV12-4 CASNLQGAGEKLFF TGTGCCAGCAACTTACAGGGGGCGGGCGAAAAACTGTTTTTT
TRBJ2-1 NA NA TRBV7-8 CASSPRDGYNEQFF TGTGCCAGCAGCCCCAGGGACGGTTACAATGAGCAGTTCTTC
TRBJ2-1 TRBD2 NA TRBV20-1 CSARDPSAGGSSYNEQFF TGCAGTGCTAGAGATCCGTCCGCGGGCGGGAGCTCCTACAATGAGCAGTTCTTC
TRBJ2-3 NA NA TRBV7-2 CASSPEGFADTQYF TGTGCCAGCAGCCCGGAGGGGTTCGCAGATACGCAGTATTTT
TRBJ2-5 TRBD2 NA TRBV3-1 CASSLISGGVQETQYF TGTGCCAGCAGCCTAATTAGCGGGGGGGTCCAAGAGACCCAGTACTTC
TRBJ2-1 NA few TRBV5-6 CASSPQSGYNEQFF TGTGCCAGCAGCCCCCAGTCGGGGTACAATGAGCAGTTCTTC
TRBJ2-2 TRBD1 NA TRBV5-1 CASSLRTGVGELFF TGCGCCAGCAGCTTGAGGACAGGGGTCGGGGAGCTGTTTTTT
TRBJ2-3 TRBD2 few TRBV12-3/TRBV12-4 CASSFRLAGVVDTQYF TGTGCCAGCAGTTTCAGGCTAGCGGGGGTTGTGGATACGCAGTATTTT
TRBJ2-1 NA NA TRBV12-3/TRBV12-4 CASRRGPFQFF TGTGCCAGCAGGCGGGGGCCGTTTCAGTTCTTC
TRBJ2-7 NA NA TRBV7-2 CASSLTTRYEQYF TGTGCCAGCAGCTTAACTACCCGGTACGAGCAGTACTTC
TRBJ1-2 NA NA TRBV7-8 CASSTKWGDIPYGYTF TGTGCCAGCAGCACAAAGTGGGGCGACATTCCCTATGGCTACACCTTC
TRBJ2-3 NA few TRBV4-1 CASSQGVPSLWADTQYF TGCGCCAGCAGCCAAGGGGTTCCGAGTCTCTGGGCAGATACGCAGTATTTT
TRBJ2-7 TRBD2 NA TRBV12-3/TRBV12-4 CASSSSLAGEQYF TGTGCCAGCAGTTCCTCACTAGCGGGGGAGCAGTACTTC
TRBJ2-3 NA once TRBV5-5 CASSLDPVRGGFADTQYF TGTGCCAGCAGCTTGGATCCGGTACGAGGGGGTTTCGCAGATACGCAGTATTTT
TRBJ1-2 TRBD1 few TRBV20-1 CSARDGTAYGYTF TGCAGTGCTAGAGATGGGACAGCCTATGGCTACACCTTC
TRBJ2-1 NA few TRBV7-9 CALQGGHEQFF TGTGCCCTGCAGGGCGGACATGAGCAGTTCTTC
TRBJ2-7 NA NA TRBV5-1 CASDGSWVPYEQYF TGCGCCAGCGACGGAAGCTGGGTGCCCTACGAGCAGTACTTC
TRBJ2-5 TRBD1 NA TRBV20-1 CSADDRGKETQYF TGCAGTGCGGATGACAGGGGGAAAGAGACCCAGTACTTC
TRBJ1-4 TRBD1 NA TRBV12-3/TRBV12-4 CASSLVQLRDRSEKLFF TGTGCCAGCAGTTTAGTGCAACTCAGGGACAGGAGCGAAAAACTGTTTTTT
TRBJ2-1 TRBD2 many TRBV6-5 CASSPLGSGAYNEQFF TGTGCCAGCAGTCCCCTGGGTAGCGGGGCTTACAATGAGCAGTTCTTC
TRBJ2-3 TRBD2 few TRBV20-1 CSAGGGTSPDTQYF TGCAGTGCTGGGGGGGGGACTAGTCCCGATACGCAGTATTTT
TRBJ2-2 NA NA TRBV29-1 CSVVLDRNTGELFF TGCAGCGTTGTATTGGACAGGAACACCGGGGAGCTGTTTTTT
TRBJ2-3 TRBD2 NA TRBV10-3 CAISDLGLAGGRGTDTQYF TGTGCCATCAGTGACCTGGGACTAGCGGGGGGGCGGGGCACAGATACGCAGTATTTT
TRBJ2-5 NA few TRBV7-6 CASSLVLTDSRKETQYF TGTGCCAGCAGCTTAGTCCTAACGGACAGTCGGAAAGAGACCCAGTACTTC
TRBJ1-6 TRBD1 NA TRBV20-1 CSASAGGYDSPLHF TGCAGTGCCAGCGCAGGGGGTTACGATTCACCCCTCCACTTT
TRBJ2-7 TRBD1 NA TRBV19 CASSRGTGESYEQYF TGTGCCAGTAGCCGCGGGACAGGAGAATCCTACGAGCAGTACTTC
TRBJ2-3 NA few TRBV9 CASSAFIADTQYF TGTGCCAGCAGCGCATTTATAGCAGATACGCAGTATTTT
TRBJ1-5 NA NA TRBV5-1 CASSAPRADQPQHF TGCGCCAGCAGCGCCCCCCGGGCGGATCAGCCCCAGCATTTT
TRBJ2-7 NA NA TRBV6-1 CASSEVGLYEQYF TGTGCCAGCAGTGAAGTAGGGCTGTACGAGCAGTACTTC
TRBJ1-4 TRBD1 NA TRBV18 CASSPRQGVGEKLFF TGTGCCAGCTCACCACGCCAGGGGGTTGGCGAAAAACTGTTTTTT
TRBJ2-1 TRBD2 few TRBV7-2 CASRGAGGSYNEQFF TGTGCCAGCAGGGGAGCGGGGGGGTCCTACAATGAGCAGTTCTTC
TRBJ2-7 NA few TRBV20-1 CSARVGTRSSYEQYF TGCAGTGCTAGAGTCGGGACTCGAAGCTCCTACGAGCAGTACTTC